These 26 T cell receptor beta chains originate from one sample sequenced in a study of spatial heterogeneity in lung cancer. Stated time point: sample taken at primary tumor resection. TCRdb analysed the 5' RACE reads with MiXCR anew, one entry per CDR3 protein. The sample gives about 21,000 distinct CDR3 sequences, roughly 4.2% of which show up once; less than 8% is in the top ten. The source material was PBMCs, sampled at surgery. The receptors were sampled from a male donor with early-stage non-small cell lung cancer.

This clonotype was observed a few times. The chain links TRBV7-2 to TRBJ1-5, with D unresolved. Trimming removed 8 bases at V and 2 bases at J, with 13 bases between. The CDR3 is 14 amino acids. In germline, CDR1 is SGHTA, CDR2 FQGNSA. CDR3 coding DNA: TGTGCCAGCTCTGTGACGGCGGGCAATCAGCCCCAGCATTTT. Translation gives CASSVTAGNQPQHF. Full variable domain (missing parts from reference TRBV7-2 and TRBJ1-5): GAGVSQSPSNKVTEKGKDVELRCDPISGHTALYWYRQSLGQGLEFLIYFQGNSAPDKSGLPSDRFSAERTGGSVSTLTIQRTQQEDSAVYLCASSVTAGNQPQHFGDGTRLSIL.

At least ten counts were recorded for this clonotype. The genes are TRBV20-1 and TRBJ2-7, with D unclear. V lost 0 bases and J lost 1, with 10 bases in between. Germline values: CDR1 DFQATT, CDR2 SNEGSKA (reference sequence). The length of the CDR3 is 14 residues. CDR3 in amino acids: CSAREASGSYEQYF. Here the CDR3 DNA reads TGCAGTGCTAGAGAGGCCTCAGGTTCCTACGAGCAGTACTTC.

Ten or more counts support this clonotype. J is TRBJ1-2 and V is TRBV18; weak D call: TRBD1 (5 bases). Germline V gene data show CDR1 as KGHSH and CDR2 as LQKENI. V shed 0 bases and J shed 8 bases, with 19 bases lying between them. The CDR3 is 16 residues long. The CDR3 here is CASSPPSLRWGGGYTF. The DNA of the CDR3 is TGTGCCAGCTCACCACCGTCCCTGAGATGGGGCGGAGGCTACACCTTC.

This clonotype was observed many times. For the CDR3, the DNA is TGTGCCAGCAGTTACTCGAAGGGCTCCTACGAGCAGTACTTC. Protein: CASSYSKGSYEQYF. This rearrangement joins TRBV6-5 to TRBJ2-7; D unresolved. Trimming pared 0 bases from V and 0 bases from J, leaving 6 bases between. The CDR3 totals 14 residues. Germline values: CDR1 MNHEY, CDR2 SVGAGI.

The V call is TRBV7-9, the J call TRBJ1-1; D is undetermined. V dropped 2 bases and J dropped 0 bases, with 4 bases sitting between them. This CDR3 comprises 13 residues. Germline lookup yields CDR1 SEHNR and CDR2 FQNEAQ (reference sequence). The CDR3 loop is CASSLPLNTEAFF. The CDR3 DNA reads as TGTGCCAGCAGCTTACCCTTGAACACTGAAGCTTTCTTT.

This clonotype showed up many times. V usage is TRBV6-2 or TRBV6-3 and J usage is TRBJ2-3, with 10 bases fitting TRBD2. The germline gives CDR1 MNHEY, CDR2 SVGEGT. The CDR3 consists of 17 residues. J lost 3 bases, V lost 2 bases, and 8 bases had no gene match. CDR3 sequence reads: CASSYDLEREGTDTQYF. The DNA for the CDR3 is TGTGCCAGCAGTTACGATCTTGAGCGGGAGGGAACAGATACGCAGTATTTT.

This clonotype was observed many times. The chain links TRBV25-1 to TRBJ1-1, with D unclear. CDR1 is MGHDK and CDR2 is SYGVNS in the germline V gene. Between the trimmed V and J ends, which lost 0 bases and 10 bases, there was a span of 15 bases. The CDR3 covers 14 residues. The CDR3 nucleotides read TGTGCCAGCAGTGAATATACTCCCCGGGAGGGAGCTTTCTTT. Translation gives CASSEYTPREGAFF. The full variable domain, its missing parts supplied by reference TRBV25-1 and TRBJ1-1, is EADIYQTPRYLVIGTGKKITLECSQTMGHDKMYWYQQDPGMELHLIHYSYGVNSTEKGDLSSESTVSRIRTEHFPLTLESARPSHTSQYLCASSEYTPREGAFFGQGTRLTVV.

This clonotype occurred many times. The J gene is TRBJ2-1, the V gene TRBV20-1, with 9 positions matching TRBD2. The germline CDR1 and CDR2 sequences are DFQATT and SNEGSKA (reference sequence). The trim removed 5 bases at V and 7 bases at J, leaving 18 bases unmatched. This CDR3 is 17 amino acids long. The chain's CDR3 is CSAVSLVIAGVVNEQFF. For the CDR3, the DNA is TGCAGTGCTGTGAGCCTAGTTATAGCGGGAGTAGTAAATGAGCAGTTCTTC.

This clonotype came up a few times. The V gene is TRBV28, the J gene TRBJ2-1; 10 bases fit TRBD2. The CDR3 loop spans 14 amino acids. From germline, CDR1 is MDHEN and CDR2 SYDVKM. V dropped 3 bases and J dropped 7; count of bases not matched to a gene: 3. The chain's CDR3 is CASSFVAGGNEQFF. The CDR3 nucleotides are TGTGCCAGCAGTTTCGTAGCGGGGGGTAATGAGCAGTTCTTC.

Ten or more counts support this clonotype. This chain links TRBV28 with TRBJ2-1; 10 positions match TRBD2. The germline CDR1 and CDR2 sequences are MDHEN and SYDVKM. The CDR3 spans 17 residues. V shed 5 bases and J 5 bases; nucleotides not matched to a gene: 12. CDR3 loop: CASSERGGQELHNEQFF. In DNA, the CDR3 is TGTGCCAGCAGTGAGCGGGGGGGCCAAGAACTTCACAATGAGCAGTTCTTC.

The table lists this clonotype with many counts. The V and J genes are TRBV30 and TRBJ2-2, with 7 bases fitting TRBD1. CDR1 GTSNPN and CDR2 SVGIG come from the germline V gene (reference sequence). The CDR3 has 14 amino acids. Trimming removed 3 bases from V and 2 bases from J; junction bases left unmatched: 3. The CDR3, as DNA: TGTGCCTGGAGGGGGACAGCTAACACCGGGGAGCTGTTTTTT. Translating it yields CAWRGTANTGELFF. Based on the CDR3 plus reference TRBV30 and TRBJ2-2, the full variable domain is SQTIHQWPATLVQPVGSPLSLECTVEGTSNPNLYWYRQAAGRGLQLLFYSVGIGQISSEVPQNLSASRPQDRQFILSSKKLLLSDSGFYLCAWRGTANTGELFFGEGSRLTVL.

This clonotype was counted many times. J is TRBJ1-5 and V is TRBV5-1; 8 bases agree with TRBD1. The CDR3 spans 15 residues. Germline trimming cut 1 base from V and 4 bases from J; bases unmatched to any gene: 4. Germline V CDR1 and CDR2: SGHRS, YFSETQ. CDR3 DNA sequence: TGCGCCAGCAGCTTGCACGGGACAGGAAATCAGCCCCAGCATTTT. Translating gives CASSLHGTGNQPQHF.

This clonotype has a count of ten or more. The chain joins TRBV20-1 to TRBJ2-3; 11 bases fit TRBD2. Germline CDR1 is DFQATT and CDR2 is SNEGSKA (reference sequence). Germline trimming cut 4 bases from V and 7 bases from J; bases unmatched to any gene: 10. CDR3 length: 15 amino acids. CDR3 sequence reads: CSATKLAGGGNTQYF. CDR3 bases: TGCAGTGCTACAAAATTAGCGGGAGGGGGAAATACGCAGTATTTT.

This clonotype has at least ten counts. The V call is TRBV20-1, the J call TRBJ1-4; no definite D call. Germline lookup yields CDR1 DFQATT and CDR2 SNEGSKA (reference sequence). The CDR3 spans 15 residues. V was pared by 3 bases and J by 0 bases, with 11 bases between. CDR3 DNA sequence: TGCAGTGCTAGCCTCCGGACTGCAACTAATGAAAAACTGTTTTTT. This gives the protein CSASLRTATNEKLFF.

The sample holds many counts of this clonotype. The chain is built from TRBV11-2 and TRBJ2-1; TRBD2 matches 8 bases. With V trimmed by 10 bases and J by 0 bases, 5 bases remained unmatched. CDR1 is SGHAT, CDR2 FQNNGV, per germline. This CDR3 is 14 amino acids long. The DNA for the CDR3 is TGTGCCACCAAAGCGGGGGCCTCCTACAATGAGCAGTTCTTC. Amino acids: CATKAGASYNEQFF.

This clonotype was detected ten times or more. The V and J genes are TRBV24-1 and TRBJ2-3; TRBD2 aligns across 8 bases. The J segment lost 4 bases and the V segment lost 3 bases, leaving 8 bases of the junction unmatched. The CDR3 is 16 residues long. Germline CDR1 reads KGHDR; CDR2 reads SFDVKD. The CDR3 spells CATSDPAGDLADTQYF. CDR3 nucleotide sequence: TGTGCCACCAGTGATCCAGCGGGAGACCTCGCAGATACGCAGTATTTT.

The table lists this clonotype with many counts. The chain joins TRBV11-2 to TRBJ2-3, with D hard to call. The V end lost 1 base, the J end lost 6 bases, and 11 bases lay between the germline ends. The CDR3 has 14 residues. Germline V lookup: CDR1 SGHAT, CDR2 FQNNGV. DNA of the CDR3: TGTGCCAGCAGCTTAGCAAACCCCCGCGATACGCAGTATTTT. As protein: CASSLANPRDTQYF.

This clonotype was seen ten or more times. Germline and junction disagree at one end, which may indicate a read error. CDR3 region: CTSSPRTAYEQYF. In DNA form, the CDR3 reads TGTACCAGCAGCCCGCGGACAGCCTACGAGCAGTACTTC. V usage is TRBV7-6 and J usage is TRBJ2-7, with a possible D match to TRBD1 (6 bases). The CDR3 has 13 amino acids. Germline V gene data show CDR1 as SGHVS and CDR2 as FNYEAQ.

This clonotype has a count of ten or more. The rearrangement links TRBV28 to TRBJ2-4; D is perhaps TRBD1 (5 bases). The CDR3 loop spans 17 amino acids. Per the germline V gene, CDR1 is MDHEN and CDR2 is SYDVKM. Between the trimmed V and J ends, which lost 6 bases and 0 bases, there was a span of 18 bases. For the CDR3, the DNA is TGTGCCAGCAGCCCAAGCTCAGGGTCTCTAGCCAAAAACATTCAGTACTTC. Translating it yields CASSPSSGSLAKNIQYF.

The chain has TRBV6-5 and TRBJ2-6, with 8 bases fitting TRBD2. Germline V lookup: CDR1 MNHEY, CDR2 SVGAGI. V shed 1 base and J 0 bases; nucleotides not matched to a gene: 14. The length of the CDR3 is 21 residues. This chain's CDR3 is CASSYLRLAGGRSSGANVLTF. In nucleotides, the CDR3 is TGTGCCAGCAGTTACTTGCGCTTGGCGGGAGGCCGGAGCTCTGGGGCCAACGTCCTGACTTTC.

This clonotype is medium-sized. The chain uses TRBV29-1 and TRBJ2-3; possible D gene TRBD1, 5 bases. The germline V gene encodes CDR1 SQVTM and CDR2 ANQGSEA. Trimming removed 7 bases from V and 0 bases from J, with 8 bases in between. The CDR3 loop spans 12 amino acids. The CDR3 region is CSARQSTDTQYF. CDR3 DNA: TGCAGCGCTCGACAGAGCACAGATACGCAGTATTTT.

This clonotype has a handful of counts. The chain employs TRBV7-2 and TRBJ1-4, with TRBD1 matching 10 bases. The V and J ends lost 3 bases and 8 bases, in that order; junction bases with no gene match: 6. CDR1 and CDR2 (germline): SGHTA, FQGNSA. This CDR3 has 15 amino acids. DNA for the CDR3: TGTGCCAGCAGCTTTACCGGGACAGGGGTAGAAAAACTGTTTTTT. Translating gives CASSFTGTGVEKLFF.

This clonotype is classed as medium-sized (0.01 to 0.1%). The junction departs from the called germline gene at one end, perhaps through a read error. The chain joins TRBV29-1 to TRBJ2-7; no clear D gene. The germline CDR1 and CDR2 sequences are SQVTM and ANQGSEA. The CDR3 is 13 residues long. The CDR3 bases are TGCAGCGTAGAAGGACGGGCCGGGCGGGAGCAGTACTTC. Its translation is CSVEGRAGREQYF.

At least ten counts were recorded for this clonotype. This chain uses TRBV2 with TRBJ1-5; D is uncertain. The germline V and J ends were trimmed by 5 bases and 0 bases, with 8 bases remaining between them. The length of the CDR3 is 14 residues. Germline assignment: CDR1 SNHLY and CDR2 FYNNEI. This CDR3 reads CASSLWASNQPQHF. CDR3 nucleotides: TGTGCCAGCAGTCTGTGGGCTAGCAATCAGCCCCAGCATTTT.

This clonotype has at least ten counts. The chain has TRBV2 and TRBJ1-1; no definite D call. Germline CDR1 reads SNHLY; CDR2 reads FYNNEI. The CDR3 length is 14 residues. The DNA of the CDR3 is TGTGCGACCCAAGGGTACCCCATGAACACTGAAGCTTTCTTT. It encodes CATQGYPMNTEAFF.

The table lists this clonotype with many counts. This chain uses TRBV4-1 with TRBJ1-5; the D is unclear. CDR3 length: 14 amino acids. Deletions cut 7 bases from V and 5 bases from J, with 15 bases between. Per the germline V gene, CDR1 is MGHRA and CDR2 is YSYEKL. CDR3 amino acids: CASTRIVGDQPQHF. The CDR3 nucleotides are TGCGCCAGCACCCGGATAGTCGGCGATCAGCCCCAGCATTTT.